This TCR beta chain was obtained from a study of cytomegalovirus exposure and HLA in healthy donors. The CDR3 runs 16 residues. Germline assignment: CDR1 SGHDT and CDR2 YYEEEE. Between the trimmed V and J ends, which lost 3 bases and 2 bases, there was a span of 18 bases. About this clone: Its specificity is unknown.

13 Jbeta primers and 60 Vbeta primers were used for the PCR. The table came from immunoSEQ multiplex PCR; TCRdb's copy has only in-frame clones and leaves some out. The sample includes fewer than 85,000 clones, around 68% of them seen just once. General study findings and limits: In a later analysis, TCR association rates varied by HLA locus: DRB1 most, HLA-C fewest. In a later analysis, parvovirus B19, influenza, CMV and Epstein-Barr virus appeared linked to several top co-occurrence clusters. Clonal expansion, a later analysis showed, was greater in HLA-associated TCR beta chains than in equally common others.

The receptor comes from a middle-aged man in good health and CMV-seropositive. The J gene is TRBJ2-7, the V gene TRBV5-6, with D maybe TRBD2 (7 bases). Sequencing used PBMCs. In DNA form, the CDR3 reads TGTGCCAGCAGCTACGGGGGGCGGCCGAACACCTACGAGCAGTACTTC. Protein: CASSYGGRPNTYEQYF.